These 12 T cell receptor beta chains share one sample of origin, sequenced in a study of early T cells in non-severe SARS-CoV-2 infection. Each CDR3 protein gets one entry after TCRdb re-called the 5' RACE reads with MiXCR. The sample has approximately 64,000 distinct CDR3 sequences; 18% are singletons. The source was whole blood, collected at baseline. These receptors came from an adult who was a healthcare worker with PCR-confirmed SARS-CoV-2 infection or an uninfected control (not recorded which).

This clonotype was seen more than once but under ten times. The rearrangement links TRBV12-3 or TRBV12-4 to TRBJ2-1, with D perhaps matching TRBD2 (5 bases). V was trimmed by 3 bases and J by 6 bases, leaving 12 bases between them. The CDR3 has 14 residues. CDR3 residues: CASSFGRASNEQFF. The DNA of the CDR3 is TGTGCCAGCAGTTTTGGGAGAGCGAGCAATGAGCAGTTCTTC.

The chain joins TRBV7-9 to TRBJ1-2; D call uncertain. This CDR3 comprises 15 residues. CDR1 is SEHNR and CDR2 is FQNEAQ in the germline V gene (reference sequence). Deletions cut 1 base from V and 4 bases from J, with 13 bases between. CDR3 region: CASSLGTPAPYGYTF. The CDR3 coding sequence is TGTGCCAGCAGCTTAGGGACGCCCGCCCCCTATGGCTACACCTTC. The full variable domain, in which reference TRBV7-9 and TRBJ1-2 provide the parts outside the CDR3, is DTGVSQNPRHKITKRGQNVTFRCDPISEHNRLYWYRQTLGQGPEFLTYFQNEAQLEKSRLLSDRFSAERPKGSFSTLEIQRTEQGDSAMYLCASSLGTPAPYGYTFGSGTRLTVV.

This clonotype was observed once. The chain employs TRBV29-1 and TRBJ1-2; D is ambiguous. V was trimmed by 6 bases and J by 3 bases, leaving 20 bases between them. Looked up from germline, CDR1 is SQVTM and CDR2 is ANQGSEA. The CDR3 spans 15 residues. For the CDR3, the DNA is TGCAGCGTCGGCGGGATATCGCGAAGGGACTATGGCTACACCTTC. Translated, it gives CSVGGISRRDYGYTF.

The chain recombines TRBV12-3 or TRBV12-4 with TRBJ1-4; TRBD1 matches at 8 bases. The junction had 9 bases not matched to a gene; V was cut back by 1 base and J by 8 bases. This CDR3 is 16 amino acids long. CDR3 nucleotide sequence: TGTGCCAGCAGTTTAGGACAGGGGAGCGGCCCCGAAAAACTGTTTTTT. Its translation is CASSLGQGSGPEKLFF.

This clonotype was picked up a small number of times. The rearrangement links TRBV7-2 to TRBJ1-3, with D maybe TRBD1 (6 bases). Trimming shortened V by 5 bases and J by 4 bases, and 9 bases separated the two germline ends. The CDR3 totals 13 residues. CDR1 SGHTA and CDR2 FQGNSA come from the germline V gene. CDR3 nucleotides: TGTGCCAGCAGCGGAGACAGGGGAAACACCATATATTTT. This translates into CASSGDRGNTIYF.

The sample holds a few counts of this clonotype. The chain combines TRBV11-2 with TRBJ2-3, with 9 bases that match TRBD2. CDR3 length: 15 amino acids. The V gene's germline CDR1 is SGHAT and CDR2 FQNNGV. With 3 bases clipped from V and 1 base from J, the junction kept 2 bases outside the gene matches. The DNA for the CDR3 is TGTGCCAGCAGCTTTAGCGGGAGTGGCACAGATACGCAGTATTTT. It yields the protein CASSFSGSGTDTQYF. The whole variable domain, filled in from reference TRBV11-2 and TRBJ2-3, reads EAGVAQSPRYKIIEKRQSVAFWCNPISGHATLYWYQQILGQGPKLLIQFQNNGVVDDSQLPKDRFSAERLKGVDSTLKIQPAKLEDSAVYLCASSFSGSGTDTQYFGPGTRLTVL.

A few counts support this clonotype. V gene TRBV7-8 combines with J gene TRBJ2-7, with D unresolved. V lost 6 bases, J lost 7 bases, and 10 bases lay in between. CDR1 SGHVS and CDR2 FQNEAQ come from the germline V gene. The CDR3 covers 11 residues. The CDR3 protein is CASSSTIEQYF. Written as DNA, the CDR3 is TGTGCCAGCAGTTCTACTATAGAGCAGTACTTC.

In its sample, this clonotype was seen many times. The V gene is TRBV12-3 or TRBV12-4, the J gene TRBJ2-2; D is unresolved. CDR3 length: 14 amino acids. Trimming left V 10 bases short and J 1 base short, with 13 bases between. The CDR3, as DNA: TGTGCCATTCATCGAACGTTGAACACCGGGGAGCTGTTTTTT. It yields the protein CAIHRTLNTGELFF.

This clonotype turned up a few times. The chain has TRBV28 and TRBJ2-2; D not resolved. This CDR3 contains 16 residues. The V gene's germline CDR1 is MDHEN and CDR2 SYDVKM. V dropped 1 base and J dropped 1 base, with 10 bases sitting between them. As DNA, the CDR3 is TGTGCCAGCAGTTTATCCGGCCGAGGGAACACCGGGGAGCTGTTTTTT. Protein product: CASSLSGRGNTGELFF.

This clonotype was recorded many times. The chain uses TRBV7-2 and TRBJ2-3; D is unresolved. From germline, CDR1 is SGHTA and CDR2 FQGNSA. This CDR3 region has 17 residues. V was shortened by 1 base and J by 2 bases, with 16 bases between the two germline ends. This CDR3 reads CASSLGSASSSTDTQYF. For the CDR3, the DNA is TGTGCCAGCAGCTTAGGGTCCGCCTCGAGTTCCACAGATACGCAGTATTTT.

This clonotype came up many times. The chain employs TRBV6-4 and TRBJ1-1; D is undetermined. The CDR3 contains 12 residues. V was shortened by 8 bases and J by 8 bases, with 15 bases between the two germline ends. Per germline, CDR1 MRHNA and CDR2 SNTAGT. This CDR3 is CASPWSVQEAFF. The DNA of the CDR3 is TGTGCCAGCCCATGGTCCGTTCAGGAAGCTTTCTTT.

This clonotype was seen only a few times. V gene TRBV12-3 or TRBV12-4 combines with J gene TRBJ2-1; no definite D call. The CDR3 runs 15 residues. V lost 6 bases and J 7 bases, leaving 19 bases between the germline ends. The CDR3 protein is CASSSPGPSSNEQFF. The CDR3 DNA follows: TGTGCCAGCAGCTCCCCCGGGCCGAGCTCAAATGAGCAGTTCTTC.